This T cell receptor (beta chain) was found in a study of T cell repertoires in cytomegalovirus infection (dated by TCRdb to the late 2010s). Study-wide context: Peptide stimulations targeted recently identified HLA-C-restricted CMV epitopes, whose presentation resists viral immunomodulation, together with well-studied HLA-B-restricted epitopes. Because public TCR beta signatures pointed to carriage of CMV infection together with the matching HLA type, the HLA type of each donor mattered for the analysis. Summary of the overall study and its limitations: The ex vivo response was dominated by HLA-C-restricted CMV-specific TCR beta clonotypes, which also provided the single most frequent clonotype in two of eight donors. In both this cohort and an independent roughly 330-donor cohort, the cumulative frequency of public TCR beta family members distinguished carriers of CMV infection plus the relevant HLA type.

CDR1 and CDR2 were assigned from the germline V gene as MNHEY and SVGAGI. V lost 2 bases and J lost 8 bases; the stretch between them is 7 bases long. The CDR3 has 11 amino acids, counting the end cysteine and phenylalanine. CDR3 DNA only is kept here, 33 bases in frame from base 1. What the treatment or condition label conveys for this sample: in vitro stimulation with specific CMV peptide epitopes to enrich CMV-specific T cells. The reads were generated on an Illumina HiSeq 1500. In-frame beta chains were kept once TCRdb had trimmed the public reads at Q25 with fastp and called clones with MiXCR. Rows are unified per CDR3 protein, each entry keeping the most common DNA and genes. Across this sample there are about 350,000 distinct CDR3 sequences, with 34% seen only once. The ten largest clones take up less than 15% of the sample. A remark on this clonotype: Its antigen is unknown. Nothing much larger sits one base from this clone, and base qualities are not available.

The TCR comes from a human donor in good health (CMV status not recorded). Some clones in this sample may be carry-over from other donors' samples. The specimen was cultured PBMCs, collected from culture after CMV antigen stimulation. Rearrangement joined TRBV6-5 to TRBJ2-7; the D gene assignment is ambiguous. Read as DNA, the sequence is TGTGCCAGCAGTTACGCCTTCCAGCAGTACTTC. Its translation is CASSYAFQQYF.